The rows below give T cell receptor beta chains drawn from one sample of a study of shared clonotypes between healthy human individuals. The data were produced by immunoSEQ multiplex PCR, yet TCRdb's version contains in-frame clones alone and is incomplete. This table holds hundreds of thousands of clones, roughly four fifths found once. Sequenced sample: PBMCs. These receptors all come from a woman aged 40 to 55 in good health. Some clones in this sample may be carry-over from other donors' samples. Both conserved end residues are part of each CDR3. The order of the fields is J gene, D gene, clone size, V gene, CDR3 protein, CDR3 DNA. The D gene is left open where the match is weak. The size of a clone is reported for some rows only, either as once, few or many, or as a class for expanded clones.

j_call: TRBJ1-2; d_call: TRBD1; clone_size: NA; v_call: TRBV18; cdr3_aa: CASSPGPGGQGAYGYTF; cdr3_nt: TGTGCCAGCTCACCTGGACCCGGTGGACAGGGGGCTTATGGCTACACCTTC
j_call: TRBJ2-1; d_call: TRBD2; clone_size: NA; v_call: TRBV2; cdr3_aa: CASSETSGSLGWQFF; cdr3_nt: TGTGCCAGCAGTGAGACTAGCGGGAGTCTAGGATGGCAGTTCTTC
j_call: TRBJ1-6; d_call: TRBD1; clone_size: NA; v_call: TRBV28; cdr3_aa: CASSLETGGNSPLHF; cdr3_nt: TGTGCCAGCAGTTTAGAGACAGGGGGAAATTCACCCCTCCACTTT
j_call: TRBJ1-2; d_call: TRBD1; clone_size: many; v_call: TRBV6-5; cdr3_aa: CASYRGQNYGYTF; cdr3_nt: TGTGCCAGTTACAGGGGGCAAAACTATGGCTACACCTTC
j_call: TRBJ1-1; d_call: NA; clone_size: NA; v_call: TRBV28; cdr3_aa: CASSSAGRNTEAFF; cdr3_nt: TGTGCCAGCAGTTCGGCAGGGAGGAATACTGAAGCTTTCTTT
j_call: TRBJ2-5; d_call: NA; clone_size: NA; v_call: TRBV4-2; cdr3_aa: CASSQEGASVATQYF; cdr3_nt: TGTGCCAGCAGCCAAGAGGGGGCTAGCGTAGCGACCCAGTACTTC
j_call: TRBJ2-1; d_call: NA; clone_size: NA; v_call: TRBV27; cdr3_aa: CASSLATATYNEQFF; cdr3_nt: TGTGCCAGCAGTTTAGCTACCGCCACCTACAATGAGCAGTTCTTC
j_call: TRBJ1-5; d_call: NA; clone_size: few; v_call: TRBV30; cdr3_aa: CAWSGARRNQPQHF; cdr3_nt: TGTGCCTGGAGTGGCGCACGGAGGAATCAGCCCCAGCATTTT
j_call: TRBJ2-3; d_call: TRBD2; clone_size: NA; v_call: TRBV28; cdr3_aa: CASTGLAGTDTQYF; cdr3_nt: TGTGCCAGCACGGGACTAGCGGGAACAGATACGCAGTATTTT
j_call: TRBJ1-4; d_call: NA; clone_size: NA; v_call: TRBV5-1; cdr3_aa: CASSLVEGGEKLFF; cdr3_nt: TGCGCCAGCAGCTTGGTCGAAGGGGGTGAAAAACTGTTTTTT
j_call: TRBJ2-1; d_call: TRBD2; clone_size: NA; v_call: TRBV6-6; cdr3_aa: CASSYSSAGGNEQFF; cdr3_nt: TGTGCCAGCAGTTACTCTAGTGCGGGAGGGAATGAGCAGTTCTTC
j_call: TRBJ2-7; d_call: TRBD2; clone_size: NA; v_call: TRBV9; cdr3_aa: CASSPGTSGVEQYF; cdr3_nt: TGTGCCAGCAGCCCCGGGACTAGCGGGGTCGAGCAGTACTTC
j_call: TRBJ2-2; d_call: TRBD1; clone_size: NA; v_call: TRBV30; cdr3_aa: CAWGGDRGKRELFF; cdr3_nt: TGTGCCTGGGGTGGGGACAGGGGTAAAAGGGAGCTGTTTTTT
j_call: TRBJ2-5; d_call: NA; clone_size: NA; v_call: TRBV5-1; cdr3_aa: CASSRTVQETQYF; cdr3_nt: TGCGCCAGCAGCAGGACAGTCCAAGAGACCCAGTACTTC
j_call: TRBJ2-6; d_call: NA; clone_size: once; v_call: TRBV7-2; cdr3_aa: CASSLAVAPTSGANVLTF; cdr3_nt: TGTGCCAGCAGCTTAGCAGTAGCCCCCACCTCTGGGGCCAACGTCCTGACTTTC
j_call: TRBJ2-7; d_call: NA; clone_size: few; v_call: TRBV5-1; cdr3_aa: CASSLDPGVYEQYF; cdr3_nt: TGCGCCAGCAGCTTGGATCCAGGAGTCTACGAGCAGTACTTC
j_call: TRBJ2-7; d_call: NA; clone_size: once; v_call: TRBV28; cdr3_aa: CASSGYRAQAYEQYF; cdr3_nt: TGTGCCAGCAGTGGGTACAGGGCCCAGGCCTACGAGCAGTACTTC
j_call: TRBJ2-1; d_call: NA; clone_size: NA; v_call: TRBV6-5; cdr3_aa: CASSPLNNEQFF; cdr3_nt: TGTGCCAGCAGCCCACTTAACAATGAGCAGTTCTTC
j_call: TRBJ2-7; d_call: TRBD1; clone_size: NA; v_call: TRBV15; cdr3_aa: CATSRRQGGDEQYF; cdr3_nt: TGTGCCACCAGCAGGCGACAGGGGGGCGACGAGCAGTACTTC
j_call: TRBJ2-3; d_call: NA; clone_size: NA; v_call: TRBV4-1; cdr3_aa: CASSQDMGRDTQYF; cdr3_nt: TGCGCCAGCAGCCAAGATATGGGCCGAGATACGCAGTATTTT
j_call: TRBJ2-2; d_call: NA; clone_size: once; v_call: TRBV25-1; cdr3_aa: CASSEYAKGAGELFF; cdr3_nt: TGTGCCAGCAGTGAATACGCCAAGGGGGCCGGGGAGCTGTTTTTT
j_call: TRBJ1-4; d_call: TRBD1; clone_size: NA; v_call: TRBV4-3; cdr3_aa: CASSPSGQGKEKLFF; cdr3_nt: TGCGCCAGCAGCCCCTCGGGACAGGGGAAAGAAAAACTGTTTTTT
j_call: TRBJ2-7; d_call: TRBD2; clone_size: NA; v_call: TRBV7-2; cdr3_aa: CASSPRGLASNPQYF; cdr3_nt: TGTGCCAGCAGCCCAAGGGGACTAGCGTCGAACCCGCAGTACTTC
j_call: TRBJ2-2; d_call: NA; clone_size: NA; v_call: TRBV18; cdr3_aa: CASSPQLGDTGELFF; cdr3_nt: TGTGCCAGCTCACCGCAGCTAGGCGACACCGGGGAGCTGTTTTTT